One sample yielded the 8 T cell receptor beta chains listed below, sequenced in a study of control samples from healthy donors and cancer patients. The protocol was immunoSEQ multiplex PCR, while the TCRdb copy is restricted to in-frame clones and leaves out a portion. The table shows around 76,000 clones, with about 89% occurring only once. The specimen was PBMCs. These receptors all come from a woman aged 50 to 60 with colorectal cancer.

V usage is TRBV3-1 (or the pseudogene TRBV3-2) and J usage is TRBJ2-2; D is ambiguous. The CDR3 sequence is 16 residues long. Germline V CDR1 and CDR2: LGHDT, YNNKEL (reference sequence). Trimming took off 1 base at V and 3 bases at J, with 12 bases between the two ends. CDR3 region: CASSQADKGYTGELFF. The CDR3 DNA reads as TGTGCCAGCAGCCAAGCCGACAAGGGATACACCGGGGAGCTGTTTTTT.

The J gene is TRBJ1-3, the V gene TRBV2; perhaps TRBD1 as D (5 bases). V was cut by 2 bases and J by 2 bases, with 13 bases left in between. The CDR3 has 16 residues. Germline V gene sequence: CDR1 SNHLY, CDR2 FYNNEI. The CDR3 protein is CASSESFREAGNTIYF. DNA for the CDR3: TGTGCCAGCAGTGAAAGTTTCAGGGAGGCTGGAAACACCATATATTTT.

The V and J genes are TRBV6-5 and TRBJ2-1, with TRBD1 identical over 10 bases. V dropped 6 bases and J dropped 10; count of bases not matched to a gene: 6. The CDR3 consists of 13 residues. In germline, CDR1 is MNHEY, CDR2 SVGAGI. DNA for the CDR3: TGTGCCAGCAGCCGACAGGGGGCAGAGGAGCAGTTCTTC. This sequence encodes CASSRQGAEEQFF.

The CDR3 sequence: CATSRWPSGGPNEQFF. The CDR3 DNA reads as TGTGCCACCAGCAGATGGCCTTCGGGGGGGCCGAATGAGCAGTTCTTC. The gene calls are TRBV15 and TRBJ2-1, with 8 bases identical to TRBD2. The CDR3 runs to 16 residues. V was pared by 2 bases and J by 7 bases, with 10 bases of the junction left unmatched. Per the germline V gene, CDR1 is LNHNV and CDR2 is YYDKDF (reference sequence).

This clone was counted a single time. This chain connects TRBV7-2 to TRBJ2-1; 10 bases line up with TRBD2. The CDR3 covers 12 residues. Per the germline V gene, CDR1 is SGHTA and CDR2 is FQGNSA. V shed 6 bases and J 16 bases; nucleotides not matched to a gene: 9. CDR3 coding DNA: TGTGCCAGCAGTGAGAGCGGGGGGGCTTCCTTCTTC. Its protein product is CASSESGGASFF.

V is TRBV4-1 and J is TRBJ2-6, with D tentatively TRBD1 or TRBD2 (5 bases each). CDR1 is MGHRA, CDR2 YSYEKL, per germline. There are 17 residues in the CDR3. The V and J ends lost 2 bases and 2 bases respectively, with 13 bases between them. CDR3 in amino acids: CASSQLYWGTGANVLTF. CDR3 nucleotide sequence: TGCGCCAGCAGCCAACTTTATTGGGGGACTGGGGCCAACGTCCTGACTTTC.

The chain is built from TRBV9 and TRBJ2-4; 7 bases fit TRBD2. J gave up 3 bases and V 6 bases, and 6 bases lay outside the gene matches. The CDR3 has 14 residues. The germline V gene encodes CDR1 SGDLS and CDR2 YYNGEE. The CDR3 here is CASTPGGNKNIQYF. CDR3 bases: TGTGCCAGCACCCCCGGGGGGAACAAAAACATTCAGTACTTC.

This clone showed up just once. The chain employs TRBV7-8 and TRBJ2-2; D could derive from TRBD1 or TRBD2 (5 bases each). The CDR3 is 15 amino acids. Trimming removed 5 bases from V and 6 bases from J, with 16 bases in between. Germline CDR1 is SGHVS and CDR2 is FQNEAQ. The CDR3 DNA reads TGTGCCAGCAGCCTCGGGGCGGTTAAACCCGGGGAGCTGTTTTTT. Translated: CASSLGAVKPGELFF.